The 7 T cell receptor beta chains below were found in one sample sequenced in a study of T cells in Graves' hyperthyroidism and ophthalmopathy. The source material, RNA transcripts, was used to amplify TCR beta CDR3 regions. First-round RT-PCR of the TCR CDR3 relied on the HTBI primer set. Each CDR3 protein gets one entry after TCRdb re-called the multiplex PCR reads with MiXCR. The sample includes over 700,000 distinct CDR3 sequences, around 38% of them seen just once. The sequenced sample consisted of blood. The receptors were sampled from a man between 18 and 35 years old with Graves' hyperthyroidism.

The chain joins TRBV29-1 to TRBJ2-7; possibly TRBD2 for D (5 bases). The CDR3 has 15 amino acids. Germline lookup yields CDR1 SQVTM and CDR2 ANQGSEA. Trimming pared 3 bases from V and 7 bases from J, leaving 22 bases between. The CDR3 DNA sequence: TGCAGCGTTGATATACCCCAGCGGAGGCACAATGAGCAGTACTTC. It translates to CSVDIPQRRHNEQYF.

V is TRBV5-6 and J is TRBJ2-5; TRBD2 is a possible D gene (5 bases). CDR3 length: 14 residues. The V and J ends lost 0 bases and 5 bases respectively, with 11 bases between them. Germline CDR1 reads SGHDT; CDR2 reads YYEEEE. The CDR3 here is CASSLDSRRETQYF. The CDR3, as DNA: TGTGCCAGCAGCTTGGATTCTCGGAGGGAGACCCAGTACTTC. The variable domain in full, completed from reference TRBV5-6 and TRBJ2-5, reads DAGVTQSPTHLIKTRGQQVTLRCSPKSGHDTVSWYQQALGQGPQFIFQYYEEEERQRGNFPDRFSGHQFPNYSSELNVNALLLGDSALYLCASSLDSRRETQYFGPGTRLLVL.

This clonotype was seen repeatedly, ten times or more. The J gene is TRBJ1-2, the V gene TRBV9; D is perhaps TRBD1 (5 bases). CDR3 length: 16 residues. The V end lost 1 base, the J end lost 5 bases, and 18 bases lay between the germline ends. Germline V gene data show CDR1 as SGDLS and CDR2 as YYNGEE. The CDR3 DNA follows: TGTGCCAGCAGCGTATCGACACGGCGGGAGGGGTATGGCTACACCTTC. Its protein is CASSVSTRREGYGYTF.

This chain joins TRBV12-3 or TRBV12-4 and TRBJ2-5; D is perhaps TRBD1 or TRBD2 (5 bases each). The CDR3 consists of 14 residues. The V end was cut by 2 bases, the J end by 3 bases, with 10 bases between. CDR3 residues: CASSLRGTEETQYF. In DNA, the CDR3 is TGTGCCAGCAGTTTACGAGGGACCGAAGAGACCCAGTACTTC.

This clonotype occurred a few times. The chain joins TRBV11-2 to TRBJ1-2; 7 bases fit TRBD1. The CDR3 totals 16 residues. The junction had 13 bases not matched to a gene; V was cut back by 1 base and J by 8 bases. The germline V gene encodes CDR1 SGHAT and CDR2 FQNNGV. In nucleotides, the CDR3 is TGTGCCAGCAGCTTAGGAGTAGGGGGCAGGCTGCGGGGCTACACCTTC. It specifies CASSLGVGGRLRGYTF.

A single count supports this clonotype. A read error is possible here, since a much larger clone lies one base away. The chain employs TRBV20-1 and TRBJ2-5, with D possibly matching TRBD2 (6 bases). CDR3 size: 14 residues. V was cut by 6 bases and J by 1 base, with 15 bases left in between. Germline V gives CDR1 DFQATT, CDR2 SNEGSKA (reference sequence). The CDR3 protein is CSAAVGLPQETQYF. The CDR3 DNA follows: TGCAGTGCAGCCGTGGGACTGCCCCAAGAGACCCAGTACTTC.

At least ten counts were recorded for this clonotype. V is TRBV7-2 and J is TRBJ1-3; TRBD1 aligns across 10 bases. The CDR3 totals 15 residues. Trimming took 5 bases from V and 3 from J; bases not matched to a gene: 4. Looked up from germline, CDR1 is SGHTA and CDR2 is FQGNSA. The CDR3 loop is CASSLTGGFGNTIYF. The CDR3 DNA reads as TGTGCCAGCAGCCTGACAGGGGGCTTTGGAAACACCATATATTTT.